This TCR beta chain is drawn from a study of regulatory T cells in long-lasting Graves disease. The sample's time point: newly diagnosed GD, antithyroid drugs for less than 3 months. Extracted RNA from PBMCs served as the source of the TCR library. Library construction for TCR beta used iRepertoire HTBI primers and Arm-PCR of CDR3 regions. TCRdb passed the multiplex PCR reads through MiXCR, listing each CDR3 protein once. The sample records around 420,000 distinct CDR3 sequences, less than 20% being singletons. This clonotype was seen only a few times. The CDR3 is 15 amino acids. Germline V gene lookup returns CDR1 ENHRY and CDR2 SYGVKD. The J segment lost 1 base and the V segment lost 4 bases, leaving 4 bases of the junction unmatched.

This chain connects TRBV10-3 to TRBJ2-1; 7 bases match TRBD2. This receptor was taken from a female donor with Graves disease. Material: peripheral blood mononuclear cells (PBMCs), obtained at new diagnosis, from a patient treated with antithyroid drugs. The CDR3 reads CAISVGGGSYNEQFF. The CDR3 region has the DNA TGTGCCATCAGTGTTGGCGGGGGTTCCTACAATGAGCAGTTCTTC.